This T cell receptor beta chain was documented in a study of cytomegalovirus exposure and HLA in healthy donors. From germline, CDR1 is WNHNN and CDR2 SYGVQD (reference sequence). Trimming cost V 7 bases and J 5 bases; bases outside gene matches: 15. The CDR3 has 17 residues. General study points: There were 150 to 200 TCR beta chains listed as cytomegalovirus-associated.

The PCR ran on 60 Vbeta and 13 Jbeta primers. Clones were read by immunoSEQ multiplex PCR, and TCRdb kept only the in-frame ones, dropping some. The sample carries more than 85,000 clones, around three quarters recorded once. This clone was counted once. Antigen: not known. Source material: PBMCs. This chain uses TRBV10-1 with TRBJ2-2, with 8 bases lining up with TRBD2. The sequence was obtained from a woman aged 25 to 39 in good health and CMV-seronegative. This CDR3 is CASTTPAPGLGTGELFF. CDR3 nucleotide sequence: TGCGCCAGCACCACGCCCGCCCCGGGACTAGGGACCGGGGAGCTGTTTTTT.